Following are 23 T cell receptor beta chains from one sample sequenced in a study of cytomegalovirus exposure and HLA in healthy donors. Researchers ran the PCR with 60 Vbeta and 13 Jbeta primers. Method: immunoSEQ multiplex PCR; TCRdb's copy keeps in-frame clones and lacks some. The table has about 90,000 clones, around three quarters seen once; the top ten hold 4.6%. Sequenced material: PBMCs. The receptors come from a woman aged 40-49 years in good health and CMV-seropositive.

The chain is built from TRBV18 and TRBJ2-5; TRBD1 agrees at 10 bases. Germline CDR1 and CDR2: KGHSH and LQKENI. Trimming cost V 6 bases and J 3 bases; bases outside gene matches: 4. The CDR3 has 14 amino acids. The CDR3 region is CASSSTGGEETQYF. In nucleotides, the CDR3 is TGTGCCAGCTCCTCGACAGGGGGCGAAGAGACCCAGTACTTC.

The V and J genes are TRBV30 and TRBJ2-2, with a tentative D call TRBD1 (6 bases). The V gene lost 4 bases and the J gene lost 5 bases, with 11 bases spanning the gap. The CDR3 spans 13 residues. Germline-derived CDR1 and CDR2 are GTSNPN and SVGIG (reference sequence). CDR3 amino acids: CAWNYQGTGELFF. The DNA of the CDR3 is TGTGCCTGGAACTACCAGGGGACCGGGGAGCTGTTTTTT.

The CDR3 loop is CASSWGNTEAFF. The DNA for the CDR3 is TGTGCCAGCAGCTGGGGCAACACTGAAGCTTTCTTT. The V gene is TRBV5-4, the J gene TRBJ1-1; a possible D gene is TRBD1 (5 bases). Germline CDR1 reads SGHNT; CDR2 reads YYREEE (reference sequence). The CDR3 is made up of 12 amino acids. V was clipped by 3 bases and J by 2 bases, with 5 bases between them. Based on the CDR3 plus reference TRBV5-4 and TRBJ1-1, the full variable domain is ETGVTQSPTHLIKTRGQQVTLRCSSQSGHNTVSWYQQALGQGPQFIFQYYREEENGRGNFPPRFSGLQFPNYSSELNVNALELDDSALYLCASSWGNTEAFFGQGTRLTVV.

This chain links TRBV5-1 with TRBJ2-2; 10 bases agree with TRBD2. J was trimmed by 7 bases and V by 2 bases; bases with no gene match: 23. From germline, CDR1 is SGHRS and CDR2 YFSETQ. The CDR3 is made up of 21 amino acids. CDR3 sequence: CASSFPAGGPASPLLVGELFF. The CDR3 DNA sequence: TGCGCCAGCAGCTTCCCAGCGGGAGGGCCTGCATCCCCTTTGCTAGTCGGGGAGCTGTTTTTT. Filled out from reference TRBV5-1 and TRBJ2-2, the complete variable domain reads KAGVTQTPRYLIKTRGQQVTLSCSPISGHRSVSWYQQTPGQGLQFLFEYFSETQRNKGNFPGRFSGRQFSNSRSEMNVSTLELGDSALYLCASSFPAGGPASPLLVGELFFGEGSRLTVL.

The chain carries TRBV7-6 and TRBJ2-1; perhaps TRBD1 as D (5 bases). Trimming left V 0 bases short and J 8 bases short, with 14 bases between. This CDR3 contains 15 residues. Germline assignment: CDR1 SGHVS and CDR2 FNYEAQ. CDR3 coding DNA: TGTGCCAGCAGCTTAGCGTTGCAGGGAAGTGATGAGCAGTTCTTC. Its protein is CASSLALQGSDEQFF.

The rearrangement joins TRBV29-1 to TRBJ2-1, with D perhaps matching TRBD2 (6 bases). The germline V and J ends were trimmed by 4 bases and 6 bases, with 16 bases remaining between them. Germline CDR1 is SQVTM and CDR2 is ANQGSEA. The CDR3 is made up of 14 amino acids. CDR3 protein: CSVVRLDSSNEQFF. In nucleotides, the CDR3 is TGCAGCGTTGTCCGACTAGATTCAAGCAATGAGCAGTTCTTC.

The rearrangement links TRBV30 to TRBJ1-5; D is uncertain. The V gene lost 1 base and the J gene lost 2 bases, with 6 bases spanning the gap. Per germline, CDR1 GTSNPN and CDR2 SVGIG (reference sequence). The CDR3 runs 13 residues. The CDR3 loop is CAWSDSGNQPQHF. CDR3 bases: TGTGCCTGGAGTGACTCCGGCAATCAGCCCCAGCATTTT.

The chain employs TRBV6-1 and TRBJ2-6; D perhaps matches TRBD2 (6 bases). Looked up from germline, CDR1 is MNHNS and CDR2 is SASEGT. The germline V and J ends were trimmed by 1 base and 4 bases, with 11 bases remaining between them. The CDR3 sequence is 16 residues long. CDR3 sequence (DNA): TGTGCCAGCAGTGAAGGCGGAGGGTCCGGGGCCAACGTCCTGACTTTC. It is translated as CASSEGGGSGANVLTF.

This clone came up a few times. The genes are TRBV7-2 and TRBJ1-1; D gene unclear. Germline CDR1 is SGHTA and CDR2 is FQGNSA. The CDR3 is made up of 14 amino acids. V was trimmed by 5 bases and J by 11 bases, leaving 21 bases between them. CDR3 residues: CASSPPLSPGPAFF. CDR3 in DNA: TGTGCCAGCAGCCCCCCCTTATCTCCCGGTCCGGCTTTCTTT.

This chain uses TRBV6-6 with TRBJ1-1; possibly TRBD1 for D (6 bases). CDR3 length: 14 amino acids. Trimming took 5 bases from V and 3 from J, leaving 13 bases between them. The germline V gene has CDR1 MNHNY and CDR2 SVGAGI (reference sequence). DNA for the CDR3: TGTGCCAGCAGTCTACAGGGAGGGGACACTGAAGCTTTCTTT. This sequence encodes CASSLQGGDTEAFF.

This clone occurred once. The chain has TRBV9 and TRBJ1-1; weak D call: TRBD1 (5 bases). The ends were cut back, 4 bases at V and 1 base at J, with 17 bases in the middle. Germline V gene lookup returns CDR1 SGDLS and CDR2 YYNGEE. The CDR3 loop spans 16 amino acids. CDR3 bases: TGTGCCAGCAGCCCTTCGGTGGTGGGGGGGAACACTGAAGCTTTCTTT. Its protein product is CASSPSVVGGNTEAFF.

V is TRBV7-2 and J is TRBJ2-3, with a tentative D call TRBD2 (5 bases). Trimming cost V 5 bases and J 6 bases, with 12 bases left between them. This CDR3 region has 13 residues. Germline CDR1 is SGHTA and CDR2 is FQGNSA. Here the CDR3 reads CASSPGIFDTQYF. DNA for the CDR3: TGTGCCAGCAGCCCCGGGATTTTCGATACGCAGTATTTT.

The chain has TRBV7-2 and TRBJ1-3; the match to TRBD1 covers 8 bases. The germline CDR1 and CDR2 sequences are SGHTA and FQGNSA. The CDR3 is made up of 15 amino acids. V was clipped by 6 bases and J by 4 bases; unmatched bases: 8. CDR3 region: CASSFPGGRGNTIYF. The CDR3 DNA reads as TGTGCCAGCAGTTTTCCAGGGGGCAGGGGAAACACCATATATTTT.

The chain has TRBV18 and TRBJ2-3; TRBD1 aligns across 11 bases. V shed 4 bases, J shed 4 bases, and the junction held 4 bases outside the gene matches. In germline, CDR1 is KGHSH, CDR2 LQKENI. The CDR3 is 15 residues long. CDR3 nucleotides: TGTGCCAGCTCACGGACAGGGGGCAAGGCAGATACGCAGTATTTT. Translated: CASSRTGGKADTQYF.

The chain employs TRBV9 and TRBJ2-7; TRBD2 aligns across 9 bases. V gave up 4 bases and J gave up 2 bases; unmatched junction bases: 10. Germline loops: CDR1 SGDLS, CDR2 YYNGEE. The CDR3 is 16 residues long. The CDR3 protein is CASSLQSGLATYEQYF. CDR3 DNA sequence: TGTGCCAGCAGCCTCCAGAGTGGACTAGCGACCTACGAGCAGTACTTC. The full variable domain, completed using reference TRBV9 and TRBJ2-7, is DSGVTQTPKHLITATGQRVTLRCSPRSGDLSVYWYQQSLDQGLQFLIQYYNGEERAKGNILERFSAQQFPDLHSELNLSSLELGDSALYFCASSLQSGLATYEQYFGPGTRLTVT.

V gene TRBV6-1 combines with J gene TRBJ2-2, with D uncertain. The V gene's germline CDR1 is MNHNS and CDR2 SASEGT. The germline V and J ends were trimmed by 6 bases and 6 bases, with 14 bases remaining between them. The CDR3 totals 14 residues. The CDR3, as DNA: TGTGCCAGCAGCTCCGACTGGTTCTCCGGGGAGCTGTTTTTT. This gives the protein CASSSDWFSGELFF.

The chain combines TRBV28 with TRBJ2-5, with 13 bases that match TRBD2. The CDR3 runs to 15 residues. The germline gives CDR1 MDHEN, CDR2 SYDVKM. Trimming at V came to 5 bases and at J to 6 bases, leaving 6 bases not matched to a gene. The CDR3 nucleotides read TGTGCCAGCAGTCTCCGGACTAGCGGGAGCCAGACCCAGTACTTC. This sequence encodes CASSLRTSGSQTQYF.

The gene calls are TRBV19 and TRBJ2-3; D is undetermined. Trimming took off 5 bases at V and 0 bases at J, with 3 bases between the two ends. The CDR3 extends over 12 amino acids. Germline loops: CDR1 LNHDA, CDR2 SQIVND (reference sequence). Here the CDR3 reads CASSLSTDTQYF. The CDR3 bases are TGTGCCAGTAGTCTTAGCACAGATACGCAGTATTTT.

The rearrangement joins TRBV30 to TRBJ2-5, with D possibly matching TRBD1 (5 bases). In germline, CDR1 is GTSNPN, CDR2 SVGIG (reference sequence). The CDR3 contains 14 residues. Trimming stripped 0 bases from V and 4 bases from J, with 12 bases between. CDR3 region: CAWSVQAGLETQYF. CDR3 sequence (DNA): TGTGCCTGGAGTGTACAAGCAGGGCTAGAGACCCAGTACTTC.

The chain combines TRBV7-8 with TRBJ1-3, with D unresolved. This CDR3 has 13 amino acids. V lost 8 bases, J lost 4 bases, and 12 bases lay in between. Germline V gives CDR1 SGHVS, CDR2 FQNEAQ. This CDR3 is CASSLTSGNTIYF. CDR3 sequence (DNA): TGTGCCAGCTCCCTAACTTCGGGAAACACCATATATTTT.

The CDR3 DNA reads TGTGCCAGCAGTGGGTGGGGGGAAAGGGACGAGCAGTACTTC. It is translated as CASSGWGERDEQYF. This chain joins TRBV6-5 and TRBJ2-5, with TRBD2 as a possible D gene (6 bases). TRBJ2-7 explains the end of the DNA better; the J call may be wrong. Germline CDR1 MNHEY, CDR2 SVGAGI. This CDR3 has 14 amino acids.

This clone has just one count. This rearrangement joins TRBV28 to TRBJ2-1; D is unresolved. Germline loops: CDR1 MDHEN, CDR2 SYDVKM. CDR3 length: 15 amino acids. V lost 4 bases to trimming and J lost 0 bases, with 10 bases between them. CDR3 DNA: TGTGCCAGCAGTTCGACTTCTTACTCCTACAATGAGCAGTTCTTC. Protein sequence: CASSSTSYSYNEQFF.

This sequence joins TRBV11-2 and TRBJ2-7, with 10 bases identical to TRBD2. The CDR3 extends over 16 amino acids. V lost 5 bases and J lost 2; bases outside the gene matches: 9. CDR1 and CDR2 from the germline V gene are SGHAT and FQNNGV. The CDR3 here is CASSLSASGSAYEQYF. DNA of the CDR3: TGTGCCAGCAGCCTCAGCGCTAGCGGGAGCGCCTACGAGCAGTACTTC.